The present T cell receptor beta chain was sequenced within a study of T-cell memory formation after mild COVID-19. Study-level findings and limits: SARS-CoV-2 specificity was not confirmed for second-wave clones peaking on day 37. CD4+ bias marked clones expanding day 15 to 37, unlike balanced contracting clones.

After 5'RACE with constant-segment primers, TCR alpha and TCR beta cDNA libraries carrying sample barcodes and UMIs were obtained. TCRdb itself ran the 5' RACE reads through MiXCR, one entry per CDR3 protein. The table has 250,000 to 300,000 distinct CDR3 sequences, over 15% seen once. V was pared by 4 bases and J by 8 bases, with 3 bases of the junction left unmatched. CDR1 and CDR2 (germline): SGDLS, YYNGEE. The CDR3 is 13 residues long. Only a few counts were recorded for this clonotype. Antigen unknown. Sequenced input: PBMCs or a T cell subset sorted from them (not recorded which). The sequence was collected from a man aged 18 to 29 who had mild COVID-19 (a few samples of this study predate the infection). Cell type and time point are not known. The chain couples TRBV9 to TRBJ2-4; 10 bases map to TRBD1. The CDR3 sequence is CASSPGQGDIQYF. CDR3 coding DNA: TGTGCCAGCAGCCCTGGACAGGGGGACATTCAGTACTTC.